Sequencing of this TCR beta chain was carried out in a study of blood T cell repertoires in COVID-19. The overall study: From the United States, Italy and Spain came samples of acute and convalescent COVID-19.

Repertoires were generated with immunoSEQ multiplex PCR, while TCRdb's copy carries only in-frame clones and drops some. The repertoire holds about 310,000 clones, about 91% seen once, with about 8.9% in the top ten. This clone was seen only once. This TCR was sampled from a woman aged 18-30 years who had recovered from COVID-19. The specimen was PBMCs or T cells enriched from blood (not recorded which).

CDR3 DNA: TGTGCCAGCAGCTTTAGCCGACCGTATGGCTACACCTTC. Its protein is CASSFSRPYGYTF. The rearrangement uses TRBV5-6 and TRBJ1-2; D is unclear. V lost 2 bases and J 5 bases, leaving 10 bases between the germline ends. This CDR3 comprises 13 residues. CDR1 and CDR2 (germline): SGHDT, YYEEEE.